This T cell receptor (beta chain) emerged from a study of shared clonotypes between healthy human individuals. CD8 cells classed as naive were CD45RO-negative and positively selected for CCR7, excluding terminally differentiated effector memory CD45RA+ cells. Findings of the study overall: A handful of donors shared around 5% of their naive CD4 clonotypes.

Using immunoSEQ multiplex PCR, the repertoire was profiled, and TCRdb retains in-frame clones only, with some absent. The sample holds about 2 million clones, about 94% seen once. Turning to this clone: Its target is unknown.

Germline V gene data show CDR1 as MNHEY and CDR2 as SVGAGI. J lost 4 bases, V lost 6 bases, and 9 bases had no gene match. The CDR3 extends over 14 amino acids. Sequenced sample: naive CD8+ T cells sorted from blood. The TCR comes from a man younger than 35 in good health. The chain couples TRBV6-5 to TRBJ2-7; TRBD2 matches 7 bases. The CDR3 coding sequence is TGTGCCAGCAGCCTGAGCGGGACGATTTACGAGCAGTACTTC. It is translated as CASSLSGTIYEQYF.